One and the same sample provided the 21 T cell receptor beta chains below, sequenced in a study of T cell changes during pregnancy in multiple sclerosis. Sequenced by immunoSEQ multiplex PCR; TCRdb stores in-frame clones only, minus some. The sample holds tens of thousands of clones, approximately 90% seen once. The sample here was peripheral blood, taken in the third trimester of pregnancy. The receptor source for this set is a female donor with multiple sclerosis, enrolled in a pregnancy study.

This clone was recorded a few times. V usage is TRBV6-5 and J usage is TRBJ2-1, with D maybe TRBD2 (6 bases). This CDR3 has 15 amino acids. V was trimmed by 6 bases and J by 1 base, leaving 13 bases between them. Germline lookup yields CDR1 MNHEY and CDR2 SVGAGI. CDR3 sequence reads: CASRFTSSSYNEQFF. The CDR3 region has the DNA TGTGCCAGCAGATTTACTAGCTCTTCCTACAATGAGCAGTTCTTC.

J is TRBJ1-5 and V is TRBV19, with D perhaps TRBD1 (5 bases). Germline-derived CDR1 and CDR2 are LNHDA and SQIVND (reference sequence). The CDR3 is made up of 15 amino acids. The V gene lost 1 base and the J gene lost 2 bases, with 9 bases spanning the gap. CDR3 loop: CASSIGPGGNQPQHF. The CDR3 DNA sequence: TGTGCCAGTAGTATAGGTCCGGGGGGCAATCAGCCCCAGCATTTT.

The rearrangement joins TRBV30 to TRBJ2-7; D is possibly TRBD1 (6 bases). The CDR3 length is 13 residues. V lost 1 base to trimming and J lost 0 bases, with 7 bases between them. Germline V lookup: CDR1 GTSNPN, CDR2 SVGIG (reference sequence). The CDR3 reads CAWSGTDSYEQYF. The DNA of the CDR3 is TGTGCCTGGAGTGGGACAGACTCCTACGAGCAGTACTTC. Supplemented by reference TRBV30 and TRBJ2-7, the full variable domain reads SQTIHQWPATLVQPVGSPLSLECTVEGTSNPNLYWYRQAAGRGLQLLFYSVGIGQISSEVPQNLSASRPQDRQFILSSKKLLLSDSGFYLCAWSGTDSYEQYFGPGTRLTVT.

About this clone: This specimen includes other DNA sequences encoding the same CDR3. This rearrangement joins TRBV5-1 to TRBJ2-7, with 9 bases lining up with TRBD2. The CDR3 has 15 residues. J was trimmed by 3 bases and V by 0 bases; bases with no gene match: 4. CDR1 SGHRS and CDR2 YFSETQ come from the germline V gene. The CDR3 sequence: CASSLVVAGDYEQYF. Written as DNA, the CDR3 is TGCGCCAGCAGCTTGGTGGTAGCGGGGGACTACGAGCAGTACTTC.

The chain is built from TRBV6-5 and TRBJ2-5; 8 bases agree with TRBD1. The length of the CDR3 is 16 residues. The junction had 9 bases not matched to a gene; V was cut back by 4 bases and J by 2 bases. The germline CDR1 and CDR2 sequences are MNHEY and SVGAGI. The CDR3 sequence is CASSSLKGQGQETQYF. Here the CDR3 DNA reads TGTGCCAGCAGTTCGCTAAAAGGACAGGGACAAGAGACCCAGTACTTC.

The rearrangement links TRBV5-4 to TRBJ1-2; 12 bases line up with TRBD1. J was trimmed by 4 bases and V by 4 bases; bases with no gene match: 5. CDR3 length: 15 residues. The germline gives CDR1 SGHNT, CDR2 YYREEE (reference sequence). The CDR3 bases are TGTGCCAGCAGCCCAGGGACAGGGGGCGCCTATGGCTACACCTTC. Protein product: CASSPGTGGAYGYTF.

The chain joins TRBV7-9 to TRBJ1-1; 7 nucleotides line up with TRBD1. Germline V gene lookup returns CDR1 SEHNR and CDR2 FQNEAQ (reference sequence). Germline trimming cut 2 bases from V and 11 bases from J; bases unmatched to any gene: 5. The CDR3 length is 12 residues. The CDR3 DNA sequence: TGTGCCAGCAGCTTAAGGGGGCGCACGGCTTTCTTT. Translation: CASSLRGRTAFF. The full variable domain, completed using reference TRBV7-9 and TRBJ1-1, is DTGVSQNPRHKITKRGQNVTFRCDPISEHNRLYWYRQTLGQGPEFLTYFQNEAQLEKSRLLSDRFSAERPKGSFSTLEIQRTEQGDSAMYLCASSLRGRTAFFGQGTRLTVV.

This clone was observed a single time. The J gene is TRBJ2-5, the V gene TRBV5-1; 7 positions match TRBD1. The CDR3 consists of 20 residues. Germline CDR1 reads SGHRS; CDR2 reads YFSETQ. V lost 2 bases to trimming and J lost 5 bases; unmatched junction nucleotides: 24. The CDR3 DNA is TGCGCCAGCAGCTTATCCCGACAGGGAATGGGACCAGTAGGTAGGGAGACCCAGTACTTC. Protein sequence: CASSLSRQGMGPVGRETQYF.

This clone was observed a single time. The J gene is TRBJ2-4, the V gene TRBV2; TRBD2 matches at 7 bases. Trimming at V came to 3 bases and at J to 2 bases, leaving 1 base not matched to a gene. The CDR3 totals 14 residues. Germline V gene data show CDR1 as SNHLY and CDR2 as FYNNEI. CDR3 loop: CASSETSTKNIQYF. DNA of the CDR3: TGTGCCAGCAGTGAGACTAGCACCAAAAACATTCAGTACTTC.

V and J are TRBV28 and TRBJ2-2; 9 nucleotides line up with TRBD2. The CDR3 runs 16 residues. CDR1 and CDR2 (germline): MDHEN, SYDVKM. J gave up 6 bases and V 7 bases, and 12 bases lay outside the gene matches. The CDR3 is CASMVPGLAKAGELFF. The DNA for the CDR3 is TGTGCCAGCATGGTCCCGGGACTAGCTAAGGCCGGGGAGCTGTTTTTT.

The chain joins TRBV7-9 to TRBJ1-4, with D unresolved. This CDR3 contains 14 residues. Looked up from germline, CDR1 is SEHNR and CDR2 is FQNEAQ (reference sequence). V lost 3 bases, J lost 5 bases, and 10 bases lay in between. The DNA for the CDR3 is TGTGCCAGCAGCTTCAACGCAGGAAATGAAAAACTGTTTTTT. Residues: CASSFNAGNEKLFF.

The chain links TRBV5-1 to TRBJ1-1, with D possibly being TRBD1 (6 bases). Trimming removed 5 bases at V and 7 bases at J, with 24 bases between. The CDR3 extends over 16 amino acids. CDR1 is SGHRS and CDR2 is YFSETQ in the germline V gene. The chain's CDR3 is CASRLKGAGAPVEAFF. CDR3 sequence (DNA): TGCGCCAGCAGGTTAAAGGGAGCAGGGGCCCCAGTTGAAGCTTTCTTT. The complete variable domain, with remaining parts taken from reference TRBV5-1 and TRBJ1-1, reads KAGVTQTPRYLIKTRGQQVTLSCSPISGHRSVSWYQQTPGQGLQFLFEYFSETQRNKGNFPGRFSGRQFSNSRSEMNVSTLELGDSALYLCASRLKGAGAPVEAFFGQGTRLTVV.

This chain connects TRBV5-5 to TRBJ2-7; tentative D call: TRBD2 (6 bases). V was clipped by 4 bases and J by 3 bases, with 11 bases between them. The V gene's germline CDR1 is SGHKS and CDR2 YYEKEE (reference sequence). The CDR3 is made up of 13 amino acids. In DNA, the CDR3 is TGTGCCAGCAGCCACCGGGACTTCTACGAGCAGTACTTC. Translating it yields CASSHRDFYEQYF.

This CDR3 is CASSPSSGTYNEQFF. The CDR3 region has the DNA TGTGCCAGCAGCCCCTCCAGCGGGACCTACAATGAGCAGTTCTTC. The V call is TRBV6-5, the J call TRBJ2-1, with 7 bases fitting TRBD2. Trimming removed 6 bases from V and 2 bases from J; junction bases left unmatched: 7. Germline CDR1 is MNHEY and CDR2 is SVGAGI. This CDR3 has 15 amino acids.

The chain has TRBV28 and TRBJ1-1; D gene unclear. V shed 6 bases and J shed 7 bases, with 12 bases lying between them. The CDR3 spans 12 residues. Germline V gene sequence: CDR1 MDHEN, CDR2 SYDVKM. The chain's CDR3 is CASRRPQGEAFF. In DNA form, the CDR3 reads TGTGCCAGCAGGAGGCCCCAAGGTGAAGCTTTCTTT.

This clone has just a few counts. CDR3 protein: CASSVGLGGNQPQHF. The DNA of the CDR3 is TGTGCCAGCAGCGTAGGTCTAGGCGGCAATCAGCCCCAGCATTTT. This chain links TRBV9 with TRBJ1-5, with D uncertain. Between the trimmed V and J ends, which lost 0 bases and 2 bases, there was a span of 9 bases. This CDR3 comprises 15 residues. CDR1 and CDR2 from the germline V gene are SGDLS and YYNGEE.

The chain carries TRBV5-1 and TRBJ2-1; D perhaps matches TRBD2 (6 bases). Germline CDR1 is SGHRS and CDR2 is YFSETQ. The CDR3 contains 14 residues. V was trimmed by 5 bases and J by 6 bases, leaving 15 bases between them. Written as DNA, the CDR3 is TGCGCCAGCAGTCGACGGGAGACCTTCAATGAGCAGTTCTTC. Protein sequence: CASSRRETFNEQFF.

The J gene is TRBJ2-1, the V gene TRBV27; tentative D call: TRBD2 (6 bases). V was trimmed by 0 bases and J by 0 bases, leaving 9 bases between them. CDR1 and CDR2 from the germline V gene are MNHEY and SMNVEV (reference sequence). The CDR3 covers 16 residues. The CDR3 bases are TGTGCCAGCAGTTTATCCTCGGGGGTCTCCTACAATGAGCAGTTCTTC. Translating it yields CASSLSSGVSYNEQFF.

The chain recombines TRBV6-5 with TRBJ1-1; no clear D. Germline V gene lookup returns CDR1 MNHEY and CDR2 SVGAGI. V was cut by 1 base and J by 1 base, with 7 bases left in between. This CDR3 spans 14 amino acids. CDR3 sequence reads: CASSYYRGNTEAFF. CDR3 bases: TGTGCCAGCAGTTACTATCGGGGGAACACTGAAGCTTTCTTT.

This rearrangement joins TRBV6-6 to TRBJ2-5; perhaps TRBD2 as D (6 bases). From germline, CDR1 is MNHNY and CDR2 SVGAGI (reference sequence). The CDR3 is made up of 14 amino acids. Trimming cost V 6 bases and J 1 base, with 12 bases left between them. CDR3 protein: CASSRREIQETQYF. CDR3 nucleotides: TGTGCCAGCAGCCGACGGGAGATCCAAGAGACCCAGTACTTC.

Regarding this clone: The junction departs from germline at one end; a sequencing error may be responsible. This rearrangement joins TRBV5-6 to TRBJ2-7; maybe TRBD2 (6 bases). The V gene's germline CDR1 is SGHDT and CDR2 YYEEEE. This CDR3 is 11 amino acids long. This CDR3 reads CASSLGEDRDF. The CDR3 DNA follows: TGTGCCAGCAGCTTGGGGGAGGACCGGGACTTC. Using reference TRBV5-6 and TRBJ2-7 for the parts outside the CDR3, the full variable domain is DAGVTQSPTHLIKTRGQQVTLRCSPKSGHDTVSWYQQALGQGPQFIFQYYEEEERQRGNFPDRFSGHQFPNYSSELNVNALLLGDSALYLCASSLGEDRDFGPGTRLTVT.